This T cell receptor beta chain was found in a study of shared clonotypes between healthy human individuals. Germline CDR1 is SGHVS and CDR2 is FNYEAQ. The CDR3 is 17 amino acids. With 2 bases clipped from V and 4 bases from J, the junction kept 10 bases outside the gene matches. In the original processing: For the immunoSEQ data, sequences were junction-only without quality scores, so filtering differed. Profiling relied on immunoSEQ multiplex PCR, and the TCRdb table lists in-frame clones only, not all of them. D and trimming come from the DNA, and the V and J calls and clone size come from that table. Of around 1.4 million clones in the sample, about 98.5% were seen once.

The chain recombines TRBV7-6 with TRBJ2-7; 11 bases are a match to TRBD2. This TCR derives from a young man in good health. Sequencing was performed on naive CD4+ T cells sorted from blood. Subset given: CD45RA+ positively selected. This chain's CDR3 is CASSLSSTSGRTYEQYF. The CDR3 nucleotides are TGTGCCAGCAGCTTATCCTCCACTAGCGGGAGAACATACGAGCAGTACTTC.